A single T cell receptor beta chain is shown here with its context. Its antigen is as yet unknown. The table came from immunoSEQ multiplex PCR; TCRdb's copy has only in-frame clones and leaves some out. The data show roughly 590,000 clones, with nearly 97% seen just once and less than 0.13% held by the top ten. The sample is drawn from a study of shared clonotypes between healthy human individuals. Whole-study results and caveats: Tissues were not sampled, only blood, and their repertoires likely differ. Investigators expected sequencing depth to affect clonotype sharing among donors. When naive CD4 clonotypes were compared across a few donors, about 5% were shared. Compared with memory subsets, naive subsets generally had larger estimated richness.

Terminally differentiated effector memory CD45RA+ cells were excluded by CCR7 positive selection of CD45RO-negative cells. The sequenced material came from naive CD8+ T cells sorted from blood. The TCR originated in a woman aged 30 to 39 in good health.

For the CDR3, the DNA is TGTGCCACCAGCAGCGGGGGGCGTTACACTGAAGCTTTCTTT. Protein sequence: CATSSGGRYTEAFF. This chain links TRBV15 with TRBJ1-1, with D tentatively TRBD1 (6 bases). This CDR3 contains 14 residues. Deletions cut 3 bases from V and 3 bases from J, with 11 bases between. Germline CDR1 is LNHNV and CDR2 is YYDKDF (reference sequence).